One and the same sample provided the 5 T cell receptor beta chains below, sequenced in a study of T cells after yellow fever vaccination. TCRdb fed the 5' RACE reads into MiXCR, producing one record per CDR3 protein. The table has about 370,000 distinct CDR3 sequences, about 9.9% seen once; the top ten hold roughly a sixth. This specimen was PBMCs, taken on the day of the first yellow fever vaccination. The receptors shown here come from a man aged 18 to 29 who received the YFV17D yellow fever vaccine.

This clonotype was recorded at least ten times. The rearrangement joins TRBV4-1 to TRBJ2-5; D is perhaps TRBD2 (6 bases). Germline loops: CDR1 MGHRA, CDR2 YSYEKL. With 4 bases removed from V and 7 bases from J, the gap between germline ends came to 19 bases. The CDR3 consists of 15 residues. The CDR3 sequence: CASSRVWGVRGTQYF. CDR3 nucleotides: TGCGCCAGCAGCCGAGTCTGGGGGGTTCGAGGGACCCAGTACTTC.

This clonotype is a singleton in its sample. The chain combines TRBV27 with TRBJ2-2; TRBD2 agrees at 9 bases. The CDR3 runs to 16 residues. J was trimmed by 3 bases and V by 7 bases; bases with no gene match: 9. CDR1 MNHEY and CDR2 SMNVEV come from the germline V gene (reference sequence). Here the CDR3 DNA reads TGTGCCAGCAAGCTAGGGACTAGCAGATACACCGGGGAGCTGTTTTTT. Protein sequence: CASKLGTSRYTGELFF.

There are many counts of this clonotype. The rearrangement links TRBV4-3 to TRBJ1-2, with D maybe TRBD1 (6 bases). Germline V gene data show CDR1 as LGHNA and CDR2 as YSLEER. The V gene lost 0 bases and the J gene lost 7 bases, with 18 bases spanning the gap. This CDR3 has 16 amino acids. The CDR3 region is CASSQDLGGVLSGYTF. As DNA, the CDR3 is TGCGCCAGCAGCCAAGATCTGGGGGGCGTTCTCTCTGGCTACACCTTC.

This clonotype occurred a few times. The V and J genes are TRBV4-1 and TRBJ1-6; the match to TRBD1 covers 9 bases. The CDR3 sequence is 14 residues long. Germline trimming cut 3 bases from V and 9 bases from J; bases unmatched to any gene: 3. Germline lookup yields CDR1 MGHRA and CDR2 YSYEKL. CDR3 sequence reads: CASSHGQGISPLHF. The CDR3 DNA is TGCGCCAGCAGCCACGGACAGGGGATTTCACCCCTCCACTTT.

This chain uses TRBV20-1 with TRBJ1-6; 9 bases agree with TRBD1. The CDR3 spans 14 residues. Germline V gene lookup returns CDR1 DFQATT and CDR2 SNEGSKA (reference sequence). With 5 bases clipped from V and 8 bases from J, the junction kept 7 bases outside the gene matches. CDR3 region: CSAPTRTGDSPLHF. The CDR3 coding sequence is TGCAGTGCTCCCACCAGGACAGGGGATTCACCCCTCCACTTT.